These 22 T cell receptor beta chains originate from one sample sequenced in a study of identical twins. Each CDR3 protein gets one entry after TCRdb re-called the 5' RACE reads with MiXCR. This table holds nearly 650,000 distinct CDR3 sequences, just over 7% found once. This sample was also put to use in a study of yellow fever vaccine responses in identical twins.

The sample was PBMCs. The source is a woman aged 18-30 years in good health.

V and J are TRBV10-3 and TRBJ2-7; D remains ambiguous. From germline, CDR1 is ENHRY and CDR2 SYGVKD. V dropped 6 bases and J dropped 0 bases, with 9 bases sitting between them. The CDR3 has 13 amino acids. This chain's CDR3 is CAISATPSYEQYV. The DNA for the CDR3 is TGTGCCATCAGCGCGACTCCCTCCTACGAGCAGTACGTC.

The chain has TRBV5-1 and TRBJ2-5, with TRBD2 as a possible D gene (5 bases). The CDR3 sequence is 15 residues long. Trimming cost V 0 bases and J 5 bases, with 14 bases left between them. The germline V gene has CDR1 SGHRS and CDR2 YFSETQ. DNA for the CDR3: TGCGCCAGCAGCTTGGAGATACTAGAGACGGAGACCCAGTACTTC. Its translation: CASSLEILETETQYF.

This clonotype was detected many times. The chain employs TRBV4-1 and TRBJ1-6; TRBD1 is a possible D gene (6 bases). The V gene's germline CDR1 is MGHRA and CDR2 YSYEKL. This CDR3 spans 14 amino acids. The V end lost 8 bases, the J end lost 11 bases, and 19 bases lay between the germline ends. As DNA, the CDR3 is TGCGCCAGCGAAGTGGAACAGGGTGTCCCACCCCTCCACTTT. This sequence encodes CASEVEQGVPPLHF.

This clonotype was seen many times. The CDR3 loop reads CASSFGAGDTDTQYF. DNA for the CDR3: TGTGCCAGCAGCTTCGGTGCGGGGGACACAGATACGCAGTATTTT. The V call is TRBV7-9, the J call TRBJ2-3, with TRBD2 matching over 7 bases. Per germline, CDR1 SEHNR and CDR2 FQNEAQ (reference sequence). The CDR3 sequence is 15 residues long. The junction had 5 bases not matched to a gene; V was cut back by 3 bases and J by 2 bases.

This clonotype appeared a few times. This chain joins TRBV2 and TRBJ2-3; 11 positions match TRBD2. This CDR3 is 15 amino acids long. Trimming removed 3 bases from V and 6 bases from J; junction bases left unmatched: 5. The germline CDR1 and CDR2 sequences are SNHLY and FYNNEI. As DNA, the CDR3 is TGTGCCAGCAGTGAGACTAGCGGGACGAGTGATACGCAGTATTTT. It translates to CASSETSGTSDTQYF.

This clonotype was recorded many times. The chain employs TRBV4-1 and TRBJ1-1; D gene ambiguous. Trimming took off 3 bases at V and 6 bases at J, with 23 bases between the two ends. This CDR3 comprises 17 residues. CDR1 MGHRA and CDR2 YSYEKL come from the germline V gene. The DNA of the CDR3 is TGCGCCAGCAGCCACGAATTGTCGACCGCATCTTTCCCTGAAGCTTTCTTT. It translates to CASSHELSTASFPEAFF.

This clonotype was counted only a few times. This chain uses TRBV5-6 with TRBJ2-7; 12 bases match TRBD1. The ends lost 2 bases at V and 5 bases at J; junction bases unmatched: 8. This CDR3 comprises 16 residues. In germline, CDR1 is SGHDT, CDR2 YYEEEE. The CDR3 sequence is CASSLWDRGLRDEQYV. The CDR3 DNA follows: TGTGCCAGCAGCTTATGGGACAGGGGGCTAAGGGACGAGCAGTACGTC.

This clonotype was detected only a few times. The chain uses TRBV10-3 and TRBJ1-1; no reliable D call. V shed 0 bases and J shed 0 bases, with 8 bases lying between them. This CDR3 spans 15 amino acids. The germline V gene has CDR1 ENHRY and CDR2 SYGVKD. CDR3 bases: TGTGCCATCAGTGAGTCGACGAGGATGAACACTGAAGCTTTCTTT. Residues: CAISESTRMNTEAFF.

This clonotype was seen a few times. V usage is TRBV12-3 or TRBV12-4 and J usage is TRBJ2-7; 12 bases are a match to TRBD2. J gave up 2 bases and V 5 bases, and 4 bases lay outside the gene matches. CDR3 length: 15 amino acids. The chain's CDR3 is CASSARTSGTYEQYF. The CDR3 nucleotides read TGTGCCAGCAGTGCGAGGACTAGCGGGACCTACGAGCAGTACTTC.

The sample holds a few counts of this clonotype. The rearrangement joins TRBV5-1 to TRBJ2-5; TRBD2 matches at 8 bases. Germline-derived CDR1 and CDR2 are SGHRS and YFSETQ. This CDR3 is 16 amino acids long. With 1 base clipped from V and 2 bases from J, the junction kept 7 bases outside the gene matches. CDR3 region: CASSLISGTSQETQYF. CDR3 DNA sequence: TGCGCCAGCAGCTTGATTAGCGGGACCTCACAAGAGACCCAGTACTTC.

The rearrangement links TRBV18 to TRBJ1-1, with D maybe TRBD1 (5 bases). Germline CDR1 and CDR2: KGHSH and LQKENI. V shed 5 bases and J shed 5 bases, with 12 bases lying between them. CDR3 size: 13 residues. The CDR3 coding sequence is TGTGCCAGCTCATCCTCGGGGACTACTGAAGCTTTCTTT. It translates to CASSSSGTTEAFF.

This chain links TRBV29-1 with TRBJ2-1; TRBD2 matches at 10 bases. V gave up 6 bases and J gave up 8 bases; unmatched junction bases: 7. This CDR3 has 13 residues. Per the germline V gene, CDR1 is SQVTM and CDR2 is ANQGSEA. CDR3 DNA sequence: TGCAGCGTACCGAGCGGGGGGGATGATGAGCAGTTCTTC. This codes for CSVPSGGDDEQFF.

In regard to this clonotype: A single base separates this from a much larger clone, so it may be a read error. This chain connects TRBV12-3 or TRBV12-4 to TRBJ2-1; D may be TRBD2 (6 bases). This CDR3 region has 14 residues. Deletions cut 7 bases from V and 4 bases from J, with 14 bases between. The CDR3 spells CASTFVGGYNEQFF. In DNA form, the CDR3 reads TGTGCCAGCACTTTTGTGGGGGGATACAATGAGCAGTTCTTC.

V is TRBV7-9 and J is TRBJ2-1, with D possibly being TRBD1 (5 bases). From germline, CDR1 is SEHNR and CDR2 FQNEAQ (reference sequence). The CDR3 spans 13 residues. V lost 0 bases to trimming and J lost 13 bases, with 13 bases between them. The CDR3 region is CASSLASGREQFF. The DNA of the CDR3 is TGTGCCAGCAGCTTAGCGTCCGGCAGGGAACAGTTCTTC.

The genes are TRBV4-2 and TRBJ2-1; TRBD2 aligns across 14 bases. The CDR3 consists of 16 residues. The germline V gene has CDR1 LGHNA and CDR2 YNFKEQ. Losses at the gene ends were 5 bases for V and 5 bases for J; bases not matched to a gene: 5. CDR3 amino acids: CASSRTSGGLNNEQFF. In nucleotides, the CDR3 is TGTGCCAGCAGCAGGACTAGCGGGGGGCTAAACAATGAGCAGTTCTTC.

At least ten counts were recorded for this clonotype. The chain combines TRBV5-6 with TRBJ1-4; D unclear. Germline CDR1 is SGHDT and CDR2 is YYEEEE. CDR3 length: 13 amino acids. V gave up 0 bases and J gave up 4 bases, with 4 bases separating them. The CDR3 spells CASSLGVNEKLFF. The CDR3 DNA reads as TGTGCCAGCAGCTTGGGCGTTAATGAAAAACTGTTTTTT.

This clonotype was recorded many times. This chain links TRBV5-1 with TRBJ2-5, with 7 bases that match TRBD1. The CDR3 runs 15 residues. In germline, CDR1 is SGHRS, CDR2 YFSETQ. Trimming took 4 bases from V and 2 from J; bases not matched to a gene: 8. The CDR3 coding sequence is TGCGCCAGCAGCGTGACCCGGGACAGACAAGAGACCCAGTACTTC. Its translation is CASSVTRDRQETQYF. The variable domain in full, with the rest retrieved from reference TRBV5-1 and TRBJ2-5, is KAGVTQTPRYLIKTRGQQVTLSCSPISGHRSVSWYQQTPGQGLQFLFEYFSETQRNKGNFPGRFSGRQFSNSRSEMNVSTLELGDSALYLCASSVTRDRQETQYFGPGTRLLVL.

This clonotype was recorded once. The CDR3 nucleotides are TGTGCCAGCAGCAAACTAGCGGGAGTGAGTCAAGAGACCCAGTACTTC. This codes for CASSKLAGVSQETQYF. The rearrangement joins TRBV5-4 to TRBJ2-5, with 11 bases matching TRBD2. Germline trimming cut 4 bases from V and 2 bases from J; bases unmatched to any gene: 7. The CDR3 totals 16 residues. CDR1 and CDR2 from the germline V gene are SGHNT and YYREEE (reference sequence).

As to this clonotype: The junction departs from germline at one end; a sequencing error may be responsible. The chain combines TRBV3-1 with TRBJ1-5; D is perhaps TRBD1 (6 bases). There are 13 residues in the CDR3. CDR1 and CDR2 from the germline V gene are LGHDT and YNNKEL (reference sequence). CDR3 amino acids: CASSTDSNQPPHF. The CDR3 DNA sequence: TGTGCCAGCAGCACGGACAGCAATCAGCCCCCGCATTTT.

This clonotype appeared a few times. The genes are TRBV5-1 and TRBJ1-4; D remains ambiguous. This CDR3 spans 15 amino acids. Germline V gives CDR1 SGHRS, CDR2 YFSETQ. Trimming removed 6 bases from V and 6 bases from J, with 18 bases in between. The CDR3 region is CASTRRGGPDEKLFF. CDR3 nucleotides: TGCGCCAGCACCAGACGGGGAGGGCCCGATGAAAAACTGTTTTTT.

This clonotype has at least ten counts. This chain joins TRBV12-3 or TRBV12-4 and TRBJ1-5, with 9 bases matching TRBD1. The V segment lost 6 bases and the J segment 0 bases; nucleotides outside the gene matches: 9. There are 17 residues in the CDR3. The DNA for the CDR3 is TGTGCCAGCAGACGGGACAGGGAATTTAATAGCAATCAGCCCCAGCATTTT. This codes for CASRRDREFNSNQPQHF.

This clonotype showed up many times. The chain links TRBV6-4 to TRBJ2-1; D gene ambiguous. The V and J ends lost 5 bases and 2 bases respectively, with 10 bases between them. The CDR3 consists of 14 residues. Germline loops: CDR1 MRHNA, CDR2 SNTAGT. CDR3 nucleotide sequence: TGTGCCAGCAGTCCGGATAGCACCTACAATGAGCAGTTCTTC. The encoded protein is CASSPDSTYNEQFF.